This T cell receptor (beta chain) comes out of a study of T cells in Graves' hyperthyroidism and ophthalmopathy. The CDR3 regions of TCR beta were amplified from RNA transcripts. First-round RT-PCR targeting the TCR CDR3 was performed with the HTBI primer set. MiXCR was run by TCRdb on the multiplex PCR reads, yielding one entry per CDR3 protein. The sample contains hundreds of thousands of distinct CDR3 sequences, 11% to 15% of which appear only once. The table lists this clonotype with a few counts. The CDR3 sequence is 14 residues long. Trimming at V came to 1 base and at J to 4 bases, leaving 2 bases not matched to a gene. The germline V gene encodes CDR1 SGHTA and CDR2 FQGNSA.

The genes are TRBV7-2 and TRBJ2-7; 9 bases are a match to TRBD2. The sequenced sample was blood. The TCR sequence derives from a woman between 18 and 30 years old with Graves' hyperthyroidism. CDR3: CASSLVAGEYEQYF. The CDR3 DNA sequence: TGTGCCAGCAGCTTAGTAGCGGGAGAATACGAGCAGTACTTC.